The 15 T cell receptor beta chains reported below all come from one sample, sequenced in a study of PD-1 blockade in mismatch repair-deficient tumors. Generated by immunoSEQ multiplex PCR, the TCRdb table keeps only in-frame clones and is missing some. The table shows tens of thousands of clones, with 70% to 85% occurring only once. This sample comprised peripheral blood, obtained 2 weeks after starting pembrolizumab. The receptors shown here come from an adult with mismatch repair-deficient cancer.

This chain links TRBV5-1 with TRBJ1-3, with TRBD1 as a possible D gene (5 bases). This CDR3 has 13 amino acids. CDR1 SGHRS and CDR2 YFSETQ come from the germline V gene. Trimming pared 4 bases from V and 3 bases from J, leaving 8 bases between. The CDR3 here is CASSIDSGNTIYF. In nucleotides, the CDR3 is TGCGCCAGCAGCATAGACAGTGGAAACACCATATATTTT.

The V call is TRBV7-9, the J call TRBJ2-3; TRBD2 is a possible D gene (6 bases). Trimming stripped 5 bases from V and 1 base from J, with 16 bases between. Germline assignment: CDR1 SEHNR and CDR2 FQNEAQ (reference sequence). The CDR3 sequence is 16 residues long. This CDR3 reads CASSPKGLRGTDTQYF. The CDR3 DNA is TGTGCCAGCAGCCCTAAGGGACTGAGAGGCACAGATACGCAGTATTTT.

The chain combines TRBV7-3 with TRBJ2-2; no clear D. CDR1 and CDR2 from the germline V gene are SGHTA and FQGTGA. The CDR3 has 12 amino acids. Trimming took off 6 bases at V and 5 bases at J, with 7 bases between the two ends. The CDR3 reads CASSPPTGELFF. For the CDR3, the DNA is TGTGCCAGCAGTCCTCCAACCGGGGAGCTGTTTTTT.

Only a few counts were recorded for this clone. The chain links TRBV2 to TRBJ2-1; 8 nucleotides line up with TRBD2. V lost 0 bases to trimming and J lost 8 bases; unmatched junction nucleotides: 9. The CDR3 totals 16 residues. CDR1 is SNHLY, CDR2 FYNNEI, per germline. DNA of the CDR3: TGTGCCAGCAGTGAAGCGCGGTTAGCGGGATTTTATGAGCAGTTCTTC. Translating it yields CASSEARLAGFYEQFF.

The chain links TRBV29-1 to TRBJ2-7; a weak D match, TRBD1 (5 bases). Germline loops: CDR1 SQVTM, CDR2 ANQGSEA. The CDR3 runs to 12 residues. V was clipped by 3 bases and J by 5 bases, with 11 bases between them. Here the CDR3 DNA reads TGCAGCGTTGAGGGGCCCCCCGACGAGCAGTACTTC. Its translation: CSVEGPPDEQYF.

V usage is TRBV6-5 and J usage is TRBJ2-7; no definite D call. Germline CDR1 is MNHEY and CDR2 is SVGAGI. Trimming pared 6 bases from V and 0 bases from J, leaving 15 bases between. The CDR3 has 15 residues. The CDR3 DNA sequence: TGTGCCAGCAGCGAGGACCGGCAAGCCTCCTACGAGCAGTACTTC. Its translation is CASSEDRQASYEQYF.

The chain links TRBV29-1 to TRBJ2-7, with 8 bases lining up with TRBD1. Germline trimming cut 7 bases from V and 7 bases from J; bases unmatched to any gene: 12. The CDR3 totals 13 residues. From germline, CDR1 is SQVTM and CDR2 ANQGSEA. The CDR3 region has the DNA TGCAGCGCCCGGGACAGGAGCCCGCCGGAGCAGTACTTC. This codes for CSARDRSPPEQYF.

This clone was seen just once. V is TRBV18 and J is TRBJ1-5, with 7 nucleotides matching TRBD1. This CDR3 spans 14 amino acids. Germline lookup yields CDR1 KGHSH and CDR2 LQKENI. The ends lost 2 bases at V and 7 bases at J; junction bases unmatched: 5. The CDR3 spells CASSPSRGDQPQHF. The CDR3 region has the DNA TGTGCCAGCTCACCAAGCAGGGGGGACCAGCCCCAGCATTTT.

This clone was counted only a few times. The chain couples TRBV7-2 to TRBJ2-7; D may correspond to TRBD1 or TRBD2 (5 bases each). V lost 0 bases to trimming and J lost 2 bases, with 11 bases between them. CDR3 length: 15 residues. CDR1 is SGHTA and CDR2 is FQGNSA in the germline V gene. Written as DNA, the CDR3 is TGTGCCAGCAGCTTAGCGGGGACGTTCCCCTACGAGCAGTACTTC. Encoded protein: CASSLAGTFPYEQYF.

The V gene is TRBV19, the J gene TRBJ2-3, with a possible D match to TRBD2 (6 bases). With 7 bases removed from V and 1 base from J, the gap between germline ends came to 15 bases. The CDR3 totals 15 residues. Germline CDR1 LNHDA, CDR2 SQIVND (reference sequence). Here the CDR3 reads CASTPGDGGTDTQYF. In DNA form, the CDR3 reads TGTGCCAGTACCCCGGGGGATGGGGGCACAGATACGCAGTATTTT.

In this sample, this clone turned up a few times. V and J are TRBV30 and TRBJ1-1; perhaps TRBD1 as D (5 bases). Germline V gene data show CDR1 as GTSNPN and CDR2 as SVGIG (reference sequence). The V end was cut by 0 bases, the J end by 1 base, with 15 bases between. This CDR3 has 16 residues. CDR3 nucleotides: TGTGCCTGGAGTGTGCTCTTCTCCGGACAGAACACTGAAGCTTTCTTT. Protein: CAWSVLFSGQNTEAFF.

The chain uses TRBV6-5 and TRBJ2-3; unclear D gene. Germline V gene data show CDR1 as MNHEY and CDR2 as SVGAGI. There are 14 residues in the CDR3. Between the trimmed V and J ends, which lost 5 bases and 7 bases, there was a span of 16 bases. The CDR3: CASSQFRMVNTQYF. In nucleotides, the CDR3 is TGTGCCAGCAGTCAGTTCAGGATGGTTAATACGCAGTATTTT.

This clone turned up a few times. The V and J genes are TRBV11-3 and TRBJ1-1; TRBD1 aligns across 8 bases. J lost 0 bases, V lost 5 bases, and 5 bases had no gene match. The CDR3 extends over 15 amino acids. The V gene's germline CDR1 is SGHNT and CDR2 YENEEA. The CDR3 DNA reads TGTGCCAGCAGCAGACGACAGGGGATGAACACTGAAGCTTTCTTT. Amino acid sequence: CASSRRQGMNTEAFF.

This clone turned up a few times. The chain employs TRBV5-1 and TRBJ2-2; D is unclear. The ends were cut back, 4 bases at V and 1 base at J, with 14 bases in the middle. The CDR3 is made up of 16 amino acids. Per germline, CDR1 SGHRS and CDR2 YFSETQ. The CDR3 protein is CASSQARTLNTGELFF. CDR3 DNA: TGCGCCAGCAGCCAGGCGCGGACGCTGAACACCGGGGAGCTGTTTTTT.

This clone has more than one count but fewer than ten. The chain uses TRBV7-6 and TRBJ1-5; no reliable D call. CDR3 size: 13 residues. V dropped 3 bases and J dropped 7 bases, with 10 bases sitting between them. Per the germline V gene, CDR1 is SGHVS and CDR2 is FNYEAQ. The CDR3 bases are TGTGCCAGCAGCTTGCAGGTGTGGCAGCCCCAGCATTTT. Amino acid sequence: CASSLQVWQPQHF.